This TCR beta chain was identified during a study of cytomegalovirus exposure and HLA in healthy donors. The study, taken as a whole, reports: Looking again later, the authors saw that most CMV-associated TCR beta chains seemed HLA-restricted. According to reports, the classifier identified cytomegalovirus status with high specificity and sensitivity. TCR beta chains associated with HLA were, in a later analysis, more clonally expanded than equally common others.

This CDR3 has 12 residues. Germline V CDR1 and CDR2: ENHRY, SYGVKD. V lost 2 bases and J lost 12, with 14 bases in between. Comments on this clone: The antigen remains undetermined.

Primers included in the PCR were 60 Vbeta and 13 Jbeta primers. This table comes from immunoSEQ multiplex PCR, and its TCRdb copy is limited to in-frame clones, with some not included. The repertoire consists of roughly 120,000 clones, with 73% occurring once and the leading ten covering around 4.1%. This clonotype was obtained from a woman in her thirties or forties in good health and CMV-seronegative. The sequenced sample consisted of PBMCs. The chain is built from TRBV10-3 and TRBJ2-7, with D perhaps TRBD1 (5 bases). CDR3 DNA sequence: TGTGCCATCAGTGAGGGCAGGGATAGGGCGTACTTC. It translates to CAISEGRDRAYF.